What follows is one TCR beta chain and its context. The target antigen is unknown. Germline V lookup: CDR1 LNHNV, CDR2 YYDKDF (reference sequence). Trimming took off 1 base at V and 5 bases at J, with 11 bases between the two ends. This CDR3 contains 14 residues. PCR used 60 Vbeta primers and 13 Jbeta primers. Clones were read by immunoSEQ multiplex PCR, and TCRdb kept only the in-frame ones, dropping some. This table has just over 150,000 clones, 80% to 90% appearing once. These data are taken from a study of cytomegalovirus exposure and HLA in healthy donors. Study information: Within the Caucasian-associated ancestry cluster were under 85% of the roughly 400 genotyped donors.

Study results and caveats: Reports indicate that TCR beta sequences accurately predicted the HLA-A and HLA-B alleles of most subjects. Previously analyzed data showed that most TCR beta V segments were productive at a frequency of about 90% or about 30%. The study put some 150 TCR beta chains on its list as cytomegalovirus-associated.

The genes are TRBV15 and TRBJ2-5; D may be TRBD2 (6 bases). This receptor was identified in a man aged 50 to 60 in good health and CMV-seropositive. Material: PBMCs. The CDR3 loop reads CATSRATSLETQYF. For the CDR3, the DNA is TGTGCCACCAGCAGAGCTACTAGCCTGGAGACCCAGTACTTC.